The 5 T cell receptor beta chains below come from one sample, sequenced in a study of cytomegalovirus exposure and HLA in healthy donors. Vbeta (60) and Jbeta (13) primers were used in the PCR. Repertoires were generated with immunoSEQ multiplex PCR, while TCRdb's copy carries only in-frame clones and drops some. The sample records 150,000 to 200,000 clones, almost 80% being singletons. The specimen sequenced was PBMCs. The receptor set was obtained from a man younger than 30 in good health and CMV-seropositive.

The rearrangement uses TRBV18 and TRBJ1-1, with TRBD1 identical over 9 bases. This CDR3 is built from 14 residues. Germline V gene lookup returns CDR1 KGHSH and CDR2 LQKENI. V lost 3 bases, J lost 2 bases, and 1 base stayed unmatched. The CDR3 protein is CASSPGQGNTEAFF. CDR3 DNA: TGTGCCAGCTCACCGGGACAGGGCAACACTGAAGCTTTCTTT.

This clone has only a few counts. CDR3 residues: CASSRQGRNTEAFF. CDR3 in DNA: TGTGCCAGCAGCCGACAGGGGCGGAACACTGAAGCTTTCTTT. The chain carries TRBV7-9 and TRBJ1-1; 8 bases are a match to TRBD1. The trim removed 5 bases at V and 1 base at J, leaving 3 bases unmatched. This CDR3 region has 14 residues. Germline assignment: CDR1 SEHNR and CDR2 FQNEAQ (reference sequence).

This rearrangement joins TRBV11-2 to TRBJ2-5, with D hard to call. The CDR3 length is 14 residues. The V and J ends lost 1 base and 0 bases respectively, with 6 bases between them. Germline CDR1 and CDR2: SGHAT and FQNNGV. Written as DNA, the CDR3 is TGTGCCAGCAGCTTAGTACTGTACCAAGAGACCCAGTACTTC. Protein product: CASSLVLYQETQYF.

This chain joins TRBV5-1 and TRBJ2-3; D unresolved. Trimming cost V 4 bases and J 3 bases, with 9 bases left between them. CDR3 size: 13 residues. The V gene's germline CDR1 is SGHRS and CDR2 YFSETQ. The CDR3 sequence is CASSVAATDTQYF. The CDR3, as DNA: TGCGCCAGCAGCGTAGCAGCAACAGATACGCAGTATTTT.

The chain combines TRBV10-2 with TRBJ1-2; D may be TRBD1 (6 bases). The CDR3 has 16 amino acids. Germline V gene lookup returns CDR1 WSHSY and CDR2 SAAADI. The germline V and J ends were trimmed by 0 bases and 5 bases, with 16 bases remaining between them. The CDR3 DNA is TGCGCCAGCAGTGAGTCCGGGACACAGCAAGCATATGGCTACACCTTC. Encoded protein: CASSESGTQQAYGYTF.